This TCR beta chain was identified during a study of spatial heterogeneity in lung cancer. Broader study findings: Regional and ubiquitous nonsynonymous mutations were tracked by counts of regional and ubiquitous expanded TCRs, respectively. Intratumoral expanded alpha and beta TCR counts were found to track tumor mutation counts.

Germline V gene sequence: CDR1 SGHTA, CDR2 FQGNSA. V was cut by 5 bases and J by 0 bases, with 14 bases left in between. The CDR3 is 16 residues long. On this clonotype itself: The target antigen is unknown.

Described time point: sample taken at primary tumor resection. Patients with untreated early-stage non-small cell lung cancer, numbering more than 55, were the donors. TCRdb reprocessed the 5' RACE reads via MiXCR and lists one record per CDR3 protein. Here the sample spans fewer than 4,500 distinct CDR3 sequences, around 26% being singletons. The specimen comprised lung tumor tissue, sampled at surgery. The chain recombines TRBV7-2 with TRBJ2-1; D perhaps matches TRBD2 (6 bases). This receptor was identified in a male donor with early-stage non-small cell lung cancer. The CDR3 DNA reads TGTGCCAGCAGCCAAATCCGACTAGTCTCCTACAATGAGCAGTTCTTC. It translates to CASSQIRLVSYNEQFF.